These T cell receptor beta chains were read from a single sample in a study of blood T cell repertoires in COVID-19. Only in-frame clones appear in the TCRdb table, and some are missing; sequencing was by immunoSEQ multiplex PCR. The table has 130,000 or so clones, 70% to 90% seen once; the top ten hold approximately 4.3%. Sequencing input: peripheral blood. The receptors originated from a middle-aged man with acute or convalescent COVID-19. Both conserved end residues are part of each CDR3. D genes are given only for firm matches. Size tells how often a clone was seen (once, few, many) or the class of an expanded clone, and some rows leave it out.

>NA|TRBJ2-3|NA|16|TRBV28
TGTGCCAGCAGTTTAGTCGGGGGGCGTAGCACAGATACGCAGTATTTT
CASSLVGGRSTDTQYF
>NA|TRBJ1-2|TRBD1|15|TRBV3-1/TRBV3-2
TGTGCCAGCAGCCAAAAAGGACAGGAGTTCTATGGCTACACCTTC
CASSQKGQEFYGYTF
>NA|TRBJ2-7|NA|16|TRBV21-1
TGTGCCAGCAGCAAAGATTCCCAGGGGCTCGCTTACGAGCAGTACTTC
CASSKDSQGLAYEQYF
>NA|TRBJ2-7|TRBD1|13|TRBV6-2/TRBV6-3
TGTGCCAGCAGCCGACAGGGAGATGGCGAGCAGTACTTC
CASSRQGDGEQYF
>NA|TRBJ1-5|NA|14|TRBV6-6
TGTGCCAGCAGTTACGCGAGTCGGGATCAGCCCCAGCATTTT
CASSYASRDQPQHF
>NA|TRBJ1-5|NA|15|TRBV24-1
TGTGCCACCAGTGAACAGGGAGTGGGTAATCAGCCCCAGCATTTT
CATSEQGVGNQPQHF
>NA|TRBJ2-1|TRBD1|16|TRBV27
TGTGCCAGCAGTAAACAGACAGGGGTAATTCTATATGAGCAGTTCTTC
CASSKQTGVILYEQFF
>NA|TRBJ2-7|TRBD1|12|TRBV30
TGTGCCTGGAGGACAGGGGGATACGAGCAGTACTTC
CAWRTGGYEQYF
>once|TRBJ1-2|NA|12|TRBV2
TGTGCCAGCAGTTCTACCCTTTGGGGCTACACCTTC
CASSSTLWGYTF
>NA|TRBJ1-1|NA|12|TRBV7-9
TGTGCCAGCAGCTTGGGGAGCACTGAAGCTTTCTTT
CASSLGSTEAFF
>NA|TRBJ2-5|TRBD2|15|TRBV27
TGTGCCAGCAGTCTAGCGGGAGGATATGGAGAGACCCAGTACTTC
CASSLAGGYGETQYF
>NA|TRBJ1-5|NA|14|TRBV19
TGTGCCAGTAGTATTCGTACAGGAGGGCAGCCCCAGCATTTT
CASSIRTGGQPQHF
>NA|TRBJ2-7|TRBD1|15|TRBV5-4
TGTGCCAGCAGAGCCGGGACAGGGGCCTCCTACGAGCAGTACTTC
CASRAGTGASYEQYF
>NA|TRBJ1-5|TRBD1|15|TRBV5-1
TGCGCCAGCAGCTTGTCAGGGGGCAGCAATCAGCCCCAGCATTTT
CASSLSGGSNQPQHF
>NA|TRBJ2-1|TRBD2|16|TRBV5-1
TGCGCCAGCAGCCCCGGACTAGCGGGGGAAGTCGATGAGCAGTTCTTC
CASSPGLAGEVDEQFF
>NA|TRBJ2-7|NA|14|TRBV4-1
TGCGCCAGCAGCCCTCGTCCCTTAGGCGGCGAGCAGTACTTC
CASSPRPLGGEQYF
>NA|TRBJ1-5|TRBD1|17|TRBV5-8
TGTGCCAGCACCGGGACAGGGGGAGTGGATAGCAATCAGCCCCAGCATTTT
CASTGTGGVDSNQPQHF
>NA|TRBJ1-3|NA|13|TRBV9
TGTGCCAGCAGCTCCCGCAGGGAAAACACCATATATTTT
CASSSRRENTIYF
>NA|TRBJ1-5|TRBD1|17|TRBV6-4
TGTGCCAGCAGTGACGAGGACAGGGTAAGTAAATGTCAGCCCCAGCATTTT
CASSDEDRVSKCQPQHF
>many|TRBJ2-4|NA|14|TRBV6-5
TGTGCCAGCAAGTCGCAGGGAGCCAAAAACATTCAGTACTTC
CASKSQGAKNIQYF
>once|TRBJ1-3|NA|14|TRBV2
TGTGCCAGCAGCCCCAGGTTGGGTGGAAACACCATATATTTT
CASSPRLGGNTIYF